The sequence of this T cell receptor (beta chain) was determined in a study of blood T cell repertoires in COVID-19. About the research overall: The analysed material was cDNA or gDNA that came from T cells, B-cell-depleted T cells, or PBMCs.

In the source study's methods: How many nucleated cells were present was estimated from reference gene primer amplification. The protocol was immunoSEQ multiplex PCR, while the TCRdb copy is restricted to in-frame clones and leaves out a portion. V, J and clone size are taken as reported in that table, and D and trimming were inferred from the DNA itself. This sample carries about 150,000 clones, about 85% of them seen once, and the ten largest clones take 8.3%. Enrolment of Seattle patients took place during active infection, and they were followed longitudinally. The receptor was isolated from a woman in her fifties or sixties with COVID-19, enrolled during active disease. Sequencing was carried out using peripheral blood.

The CDR3 here is CASSYYTGELFF. CDR3 coding DNA: TGTGCCAGCAGTTACTACACCGGGGAGCTGTTTTTT. V is TRBV27 and J is TRBJ2-2; D is unresolved. CDR1 MNHEY and CDR2 SMNVEV come from the germline V gene (reference sequence). Between the trimmed V and J ends, which lost 4 bases and 3 bases, there was a span of 3 bases. CDR3 size: 12 residues.